This T cell receptor (beta chain) is drawn from a study of blood T cell repertoires in COVID-19. Study as a whole: PBMCs, B-cell-depleted T cells, or T cells were the source of the cDNA or gDNA that made up the material.

Donors were grouped by their self-reported clinical history. The CDR3 sequence is 14 residues long. Unmatched junction bases numbered 7, after V lost 5 bases and J lost 4 bases. The germline V gene encodes CDR1 SGHRS and CDR2 YFSETQ. Study processing details: For nucleated cells, counts were estimated from reference gene primer amplification. Here immunoSEQ multiplex PCR was the method, and the copy in TCRdb shows in-frame clones only, minus some. That table furnishes V, J and clone size, whereas the DNA furnished D and trimming. The sample carries about 210,000 clones, 70% to 90% recorded once. The TCR sequence derives from a man in his forties who had recovered from COVID-19. The V and J genes are TRBV5-1 and TRBJ2-7; 9 bases match TRBD1. Specimen: PBMCs or T cells enriched from blood (not recorded which). The CDR3 sequence: CASRGPGQGYEQYF. DNA for the CDR3: TGCGCCAGCAGGGGCCCAGGACAGGGGTACGAGCAGTACTTC.